This T cell receptor beta chain derives from a study of blood T cell repertoires in COVID-19. Germline V gene sequence: CDR1 SNHLY, CDR2 FYNNEI. V was trimmed by 8 bases and J by 4 bases, leaving 20 bases between them. The CDR3 loop spans 15 amino acids. Assay used: immunoSEQ multiplex PCR; TCRdb lists only in-frame clones, some missing. The profile shows around 100,000 clones, more than 85% of them singletons. The sequenced material came from peripheral blood. The sequence came from a man aged 50 or older with active or convalescent COVID-19. This chain joins TRBV2 and TRBJ1-1; D is undetermined. CDR3 amino acids: CASSQSGVGGTEAFF. CDR3 sequence (DNA): TGTGCCAGCTCACAATCCGGGGTGGGAGGCACTGAAGCTTTCTTT.